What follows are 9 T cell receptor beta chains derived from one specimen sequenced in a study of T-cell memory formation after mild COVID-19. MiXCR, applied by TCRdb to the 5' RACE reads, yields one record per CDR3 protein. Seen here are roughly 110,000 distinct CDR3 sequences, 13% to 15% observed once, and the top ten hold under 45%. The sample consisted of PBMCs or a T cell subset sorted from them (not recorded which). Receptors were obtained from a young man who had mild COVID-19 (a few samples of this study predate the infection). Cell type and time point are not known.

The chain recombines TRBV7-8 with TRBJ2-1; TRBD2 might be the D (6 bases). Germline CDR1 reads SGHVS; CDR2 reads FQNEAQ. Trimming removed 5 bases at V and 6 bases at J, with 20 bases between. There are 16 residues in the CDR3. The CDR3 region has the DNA TGTGCCAGCAGCCAATACGGGGACTCACTTTCCAATGAGCAGTTCTTC. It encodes CASSQYGDSLSNEQFF. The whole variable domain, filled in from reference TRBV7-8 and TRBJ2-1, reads GAGVSQSPRYKVAKRGQDVALRCDPISGHVSLFWYQQALGQGPEFLTYFQNEAQLDKSGLPSDRFFAERPEGSVSTLKIQRTQQEDSAVYLCASSQYGDSLSNEQFFGPGTRLTVL.

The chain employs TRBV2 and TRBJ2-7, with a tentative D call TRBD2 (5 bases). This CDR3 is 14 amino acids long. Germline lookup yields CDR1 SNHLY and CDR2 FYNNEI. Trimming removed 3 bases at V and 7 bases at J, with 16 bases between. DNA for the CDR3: TGTGCCAGCAGTGAGGCTCTCCTATCGGGGGAGCAGTACTTC. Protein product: CASSEALLSGEQYF.

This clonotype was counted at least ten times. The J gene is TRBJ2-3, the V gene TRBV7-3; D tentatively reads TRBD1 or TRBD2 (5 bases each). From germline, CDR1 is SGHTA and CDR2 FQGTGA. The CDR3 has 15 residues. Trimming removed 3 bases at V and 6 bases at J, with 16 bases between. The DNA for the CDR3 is TGTGCCAGCAGCTTTGGGGGTTTTAGAAAGGATACGCAGTATTTT. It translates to CASSFGGFRKDTQYF.

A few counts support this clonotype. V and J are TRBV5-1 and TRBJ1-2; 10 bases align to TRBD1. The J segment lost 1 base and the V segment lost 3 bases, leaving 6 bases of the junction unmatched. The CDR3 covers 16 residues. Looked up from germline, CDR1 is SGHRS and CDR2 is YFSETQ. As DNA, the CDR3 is TGCGCCAGCAGCTACGGGACAGGGGTTAGTAACTATGGCTACACCTTC. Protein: CASSYGTGVSNYGYTF.

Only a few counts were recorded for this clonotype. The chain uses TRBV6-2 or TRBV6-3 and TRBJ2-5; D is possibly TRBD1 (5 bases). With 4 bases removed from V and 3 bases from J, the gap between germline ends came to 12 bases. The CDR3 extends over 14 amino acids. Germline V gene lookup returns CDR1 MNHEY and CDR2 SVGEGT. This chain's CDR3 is CASSSEDTEETQYF. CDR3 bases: TGTGCCAGCAGTTCCGAGGACACGGAAGAGACCCAGTACTTC.

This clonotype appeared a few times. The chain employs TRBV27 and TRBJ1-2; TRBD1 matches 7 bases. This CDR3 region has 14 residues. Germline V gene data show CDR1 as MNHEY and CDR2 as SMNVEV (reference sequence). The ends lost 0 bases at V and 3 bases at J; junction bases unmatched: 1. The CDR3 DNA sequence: TGTGCCAGCAGTTTATCTCAGGGGGACTATGGCTACACCTTC. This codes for CASSLSQGDYGYTF.

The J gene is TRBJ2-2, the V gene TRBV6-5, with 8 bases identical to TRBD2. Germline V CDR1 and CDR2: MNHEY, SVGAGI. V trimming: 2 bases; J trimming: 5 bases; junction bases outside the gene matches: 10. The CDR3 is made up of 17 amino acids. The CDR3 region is CASSYISRGGVTGELFF. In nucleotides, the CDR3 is TGTGCCAGCAGTTACATCTCTCGGGGGGGCGTTACCGGGGAGCTGTTTTTT.

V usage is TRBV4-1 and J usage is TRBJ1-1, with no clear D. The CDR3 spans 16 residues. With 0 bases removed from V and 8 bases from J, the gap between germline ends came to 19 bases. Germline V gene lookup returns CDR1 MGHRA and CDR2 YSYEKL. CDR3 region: CASSQDSGNLLLEAFF. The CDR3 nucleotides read TGCGCCAGCAGCCAAGATTCGGGTAACCTCCTCCTCGAAGCTTTCTTT.

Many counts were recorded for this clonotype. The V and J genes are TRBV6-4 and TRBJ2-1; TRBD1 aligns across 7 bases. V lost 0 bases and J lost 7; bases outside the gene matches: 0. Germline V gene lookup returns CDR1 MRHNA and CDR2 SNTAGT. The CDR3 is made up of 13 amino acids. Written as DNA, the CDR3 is TGTGCCAGCAGTGACTCGGACAGGAATGAGCAGTTCTTC. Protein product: CASSDSDRNEQFF.